The 8 T cell receptor beta chains presented below share a single source sample, sequenced in a study of post-analysis software for immune sequencing data. Whole-study findings and limits: Patients had higher frequencies than controls of roughly five TRBV segments, including TRBV5-6, TRBV5-1 and TRBV20-1.

These receptors lack a known antigen. Built from TCR beta cDNA, the libraries had unique molecular identifiers in them. From the PCR reads, TCRdb called clonotypes with MiXCR, one entry per CDR3 protein. The data show about 820,000 distinct CDR3 sequences, with about 53% seen just once and 4.6% held by the top ten. Sequencing was done on a sample of blood. The receptors stem from a girl under 18 with multiple sclerosis.

This clonotype has a handful of counts. The genes are TRBV29-1 and TRBJ2-7; a weak D match, TRBD2 (6 bases). Per germline, CDR1 SQVTM and CDR2 ANQGSEA. The length of the CDR3 is 14 residues. V shed 6 bases and J shed 2 bases, with 17 bases lying between them. The CDR3 DNA follows: TGCAGCGTGGCCTCTGGGGGGAGGACCTACGAGCAGTACTTC. It codes for CSVASGGRTYEQYF.

This clonotype has a handful of counts. The J gene is TRBJ2-7, the V gene TRBV4-1; D is uncertain. This CDR3 comprises 14 residues. V was shortened by 1 base and J by 1 base, with 8 bases between the two germline ends. CDR1 is MGHRA and CDR2 is YSYEKL in the germline V gene. CDR3 in DNA: TGCGCCAGCAGCCAAGGGGCAGATTCCTACGAGCAGTACTTC. It is translated as CASSQGADSYEQYF.

This sequence joins TRBV4-1 and TRBJ2-1, with a tentative D call TRBD2 (6 bases). Germline assignment: CDR1 MGHRA and CDR2 YSYEKL. The V end was cut by 1 base, the J end by 8 bases, with 21 bases between. CDR3 length: 17 amino acids. For the CDR3, the DNA is TGCGCCAGCAGCCAAGGATTCACGGGAGTCGACGTAGATGAGCAGTTCTTC. Residues: CASSQGFTGVDVDEQFF.

V usage is TRBV10-3 and J usage is TRBJ1-1; 9 nucleotides align to TRBD1. The V segment lost 6 bases and the J segment 6 bases; nucleotides outside the gene matches: 5. CDR1 ENHRY and CDR2 SYGVKD come from the germline V gene. The CDR3 consists of 13 residues. CDR3 DNA sequence: TGTGCCATCAGGACACAGGGGGCCGCTGAAGCTTTCTTT. Its protein is CAIRTQGAAEAFF.

The CDR3: CASSRSGGAGNEQFF. In DNA, the CDR3 is TGTGCCAGCAGCCGTAGCGGGGGGGCGGGCAATGAGCAGTTCTTC. The V and J genes are TRBV7-3 and TRBJ2-1, with 11 bases that match TRBD2. Unmatched junction bases numbered 6, after V lost 5 bases and J lost 6 bases. The CDR3 totals 15 residues. Germline-derived CDR1 and CDR2 are SGHTA and FQGTGA.

To note about this clonotype: The junction departs from germline at one end; a sequencing error may be responsible. V and J are TRBV29-1 and TRBJ2-7; D might be TRBD1 (6 bases). Germline V gene sequence: CDR1 SQVTM, CDR2 ANQGSEA. CDR3 length: 11 amino acids. CDR3 amino acids: CSVEAGDEQYF. The CDR3 DNA follows: TGCAGCGTAGAAGCAGGGGACGAGCAGTACTTC.

This clonotype showed up just once. J is TRBJ2-3 and V is TRBV29-1, with 7 positions matching TRBD2. The trim removed 5 bases at V and 2 bases at J, leaving 4 bases unmatched. CDR1 is SQVTM, CDR2 ANQGSEA, per germline. The CDR3 is 13 amino acids. The CDR3 DNA follows: TGCAGCGTTAGCGGGGCCCTCACAGATACGCAGTATTTT. It yields the protein CSVSGALTDTQYF.

This clonotype was found a few times. The CDR3 spells CASSFNSGPDTQYF. CDR3 in DNA: TGTGCCAGCAGTTTTAACAGCGGCCCAGATACGCAGTATTTT. The genes are TRBV12-3 or TRBV12-4 and TRBJ2-3, with D tentatively TRBD2 (5 bases). CDR3 length equals 14 residues. The germline V and J ends were trimmed by 3 bases and 4 bases, with 11 bases remaining between them.